The entry that follows covers one TCR beta chain sequence. The sample holds one count of this clone. Its antigen remains undetermined. Base qualities are not recorded, but no much larger clone differs from it by a single base. Because repertoires were sampled repeatedly during chemoradiotherapy, clonal expansion in the tumor microenvironment could be followed. The receptor library was made with the immunoSEQ multiplex PCR assay. TCRdb carries this immuneACCESS record with in-frame sequences only. Its versions omit some clonotypes, under half of them owing to an unresolved V gene in the studies checked, with the rest unexplained. This sample holds several thousand clones; roughly three quarters were observed only once. Together, the top ten hold 9% to 10% of the sample. This sample stems from a study of chemoradiotherapy in HPV16-positive cancers (dated by TCRdb to 2022 to 2024). At the level of the whole study: Using functional T-cell assays on cells from two HPV16-positive patients, the researchers defined candidate HPV-specific T-cell clones and common TCR motifs. The candidate HPV-specific TCRs and motifs were then tracked in TCR repertoires from 86 patients with HPV-related cancers. Whether T-cell immunity against the HPV oncoproteins E6 and E7 changes during chemoradiotherapy and whether survival is affected by this immunity were examined in the study.

There are 14 amino acids in the CDR3, from cysteine to phenylalanine inclusive. The sequence is cut down to CDR3 DNA, 42 bases in frame from base 1. Germline trimming amounts to 4 bases on V and 9 bases on J, with 9 as the count of junction bases outside the gene matches. The germline V gene yields SQVTM for CDR1 and ANQGSEA for CDR2. General findings and caveats noted by the study authors: Expansion of candidate HPV-specific clones and E7-related TCR motifs was observed in the tumor microenvironment during treatment, whereas no such expansion was observed for non-HPV-specific T cells. Only a couple of HPV16-positive patients were used to derive the functional definition of HPV-specific T cells, and the survival association was reported for HPV16-positive patients. Improved recurrence-free survival in HPV16-positive patients was associated with expansion of HPV-responsive T cells during chemoradiotherapy.

The rearrangement combines TRBV29-1 with TRBJ2-1; 10 central bases correspond to TRBD1. The specimen was taken from a patient who underwent chemoradiotherapy. The receptor was derived from a human donor with HPV-associated anogenital cancer. The CDR3 region has the sequence CSVGRGQGRGEQFF. The DNA reads as follows: TGCAGCGTTGGGCGGGGACAGGGGAGAGGTGAGCAGTTCTTC.